What follows are 21 T cell receptor beta chains derived from one specimen sequenced in a study of PD-1 blockade in classical Hodgkin lymphoma (dated by TCRdb to 2018 to 2021). What this sample's time point label stands for: cycle 1 day 1 (C1D1), immediately before nivolumab initiation. Every trial patient had relapsed following autologous stem cell transplantation, and prior brentuximab vedotin exposure was what differed among cohorts A, B and C. To prepare the library, the immunoSEQ multiplex PCR assay was applied. The clones in this table, taken by TCRdb from immuneACCESS, are in-frame only. Not every clone is retained; where verified, under half of the shortfall comes from an unresolved V gene, and the cause of the rest is unknown. This sample has tens of thousands of clones in its table, and around 89% of those were observed once. The ten largest clones capture approximately 16% of the sample.

The material sequenced was peripheral blood mononuclear cells (PBMCs), taken at baseline. Receptors originate from a human donor with classical Hodgkin lymphoma.

The CDR3 is CASNLGGQTIYGYTF. CDR3 sequence (DNA): TGCGCCAGCAATCTCGGGGGGCAGACTATCTATGGCTACACCTTC. This chain uses TRBV5-1 with TRBJ1-2; possibly TRBD1 for D (6 bases). The CDR3 runs 15 residues. Germline assignment: CDR1 SGHRS and CDR2 YFSETQ. V was pared by 6 bases and J by 4 bases, with 19 bases between.

As DNA, the CDR3 is TGCAGTGCCGGGACTAGCGACGAGCAGTACTTC. Translation: CSAGTSDEQYF. The rearrangement uses TRBV20-1 and TRBJ2-7, with 10 nucleotides matching TRBD2. J was trimmed by 5 bases and V by 6 bases; bases with no gene match: 1. This CDR3 contains 11 residues. Germline lookup yields CDR1 DFQATT and CDR2 SNEGSKA (reference sequence).

J is TRBJ1-1 and V is TRBV5-6; D is unclear. From germline, CDR1 is SGHDT and CDR2 YYEEEE. V was pared by 1 base and J by 6 bases, with 10 bases between. The CDR3 has 13 amino acids. The CDR3 DNA sequence: TGTGCCAGCAGCTTGTGGCCAGGCGCTGAAGCTTTCTTT. Translating it yields CASSLWPGAEAFF.

The count of this clone is one. The chain links TRBV19 to TRBJ1-6; TRBD1 matches 10 bases. Germline CDR1 and CDR2: LNHDA and SQIVND (reference sequence). This CDR3 has 15 amino acids. The V gene end was trimmed by 5 bases and the J gene end by 5 bases; junction bases not matched to a gene: 3. CDR3 region: CASSHGQGDNSPLHF. In nucleotides, the CDR3 is TGTGCCAGTAGTCACGGACAGGGGGATAATTCACCCCTCCACTTT.

This chain joins TRBV6-5 and TRBJ1-2, with TRBD1 as a possible D gene (5 bases). The CDR3 is 14 amino acids. Trimming cost V 6 bases and J 10 bases, with 21 bases left between them. The germline V gene has CDR1 MNHEY and CDR2 SVGAGI. The CDR3 spells CASSPAGRDQFYTF. In nucleotides, the CDR3 is TGTGCCAGCAGCCCAGCCGGCAGGGACCAATTCTACACCTTC.

The chain employs TRBV25-1 and TRBJ1-1; D gene unclear. The germline V gene encodes CDR1 MGHDK and CDR2 SYGVNS. V was clipped by 5 bases and J by 6 bases, with 13 bases between them. The CDR3 loop spans 13 amino acids. The CDR3 DNA follows: TGTGCCAGCAGTAAACTTGGGAAGGCTGAAGCTTTCTTT. Translation gives CASSKLGKAEAFF. Using reference TRBV25-1 and TRBJ1-1 for the parts outside the CDR3, the full variable domain is EADIYQTPRYLVIGTGKKITLECSQTMGHDKMYWYQQDPGMELHLIHYSYGVNSTEKGDLSSESTVSRIRTEHFPLTLESARPSHTSQYLCASSKLGKAEAFFGQGTRLTVV.

The chain couples TRBV10-2 to TRBJ2-3; D perhaps matches TRBD1 (6 bases). The germline gives CDR1 WSHSY, CDR2 SAAADI. The ends were cut back, 8 bases at V and 4 bases at J, with 16 bases in the middle. This CDR3 contains 14 residues. The CDR3 region is CASLTGSAPDTQYF. For the CDR3, the DNA is TGCGCCAGCCTTACAGGGTCGGCCCCAGATACGCAGTATTTT.

This clone was counted a single time. CDR3 region: CASSLEENTEAFF. The CDR3 DNA reads as TGCGCCAGCAGCTTGGAAGAGAACACTGAAGCTTTCTTT. The rearrangement joins TRBV5-1 to TRBJ1-1; D is unresolved. Germline CDR1 SGHRS, CDR2 YFSETQ. The CDR3 length is 13 residues. V was shortened by 0 bases and J by 1 base, with 4 bases between the two germline ends.

The V gene is TRBV28, the J gene TRBJ1-4; D remains unclear. The germline gives CDR1 MDHEN, CDR2 SYDVKM. V was pared by 6 bases and J by 8 bases, with 16 bases between. The CDR3 runs 14 residues. The CDR3 DNA reads TGTGCCAGCAGCTCCGGGCGCGAAGTGGAAAAACTGTTTTTT. It translates to CASSSGREVEKLFF. Full variable domain (rest looked up from reference TRBV28 and TRBJ1-4): DVKVTQSSRYLVKRTGEKVFLECVQDMDHENMFWYRQDPGLGLRLIYFSYDVKMKEKGDIPEGYSVSREKKERFSLILESASTNQTSMYLCASSSGREVEKLFFGSGTQLSVL.

Here the CDR3 reads CASSESGESSYNEQFF. The DNA of the CDR3 is TGTGCCAGCAGCGAAAGCGGGGAGAGCTCCTACAATGAGCAGTTCTTC. The chain has TRBV9 and TRBJ2-1; 7 bases agree with TRBD2. With V trimmed by 3 bases and J by 0 bases, 6 bases remained unmatched. Per the germline V gene, CDR1 is SGDLS and CDR2 is YYNGEE. The CDR3 has 16 amino acids.

This clone appeared once. In nucleotides, the CDR3 is TGTGCCTGGAGTGCGGAGGACAGCTTTTATCAGCCCCAGCATTTT. It is translated as CAWSAEDSFYQPQHF. This chain joins TRBV30 and TRBJ1-5; D perhaps matches TRBD1 (6 bases). The CDR3 covers 15 residues. Germline loops: CDR1 GTSNPN, CDR2 SVGIG (reference sequence). V was cut by 1 base and J by 5 bases, with 15 bases left in between.

The V and J genes are TRBV7-6 and TRBJ2-2; tentative D call: TRBD1 (6 bases). Germline assignment: CDR1 SGHVS and CDR2 FNYEAQ. V gave up 4 bases and J gave up 1 base, with 7 bases separating them. This CDR3 is built from 14 residues. CDR3 amino acids: CASSWGQNTGELFF. The CDR3 coding sequence is TGTGCCAGCAGCTGGGGACAGAACACCGGGGAGCTGTTTTTT. The full variable domain, rest sourced from reference TRBV7-6 and TRBJ2-2, is GAGVSQSPRYKVTKRGQDVALRCDPISGHVSLYWYRQALGQGPEFLTYFNYEAQQDKSGLPNDRFSAERPEGSISTLTIQRTEQRDSAMYRCASSWGQNTGELFFGEGSRLTVL.

The genes are TRBV5-1 and TRBJ1-2, with D possibly being TRBD1 (5 bases). Looked up from germline, CDR1 is SGHRS and CDR2 is YFSETQ. The CDR3 is made up of 16 amino acids. Trimming cost V 3 bases and J 5 bases, with 20 bases left between them. In nucleotides, the CDR3 is TGCGCCAGCAGCTGGGAGAGACAGTCTCTTAGATATGGCTACACCTTC. As protein: CASSWERQSLRYGYTF.

The rearrangement uses TRBV6-1 and TRBJ2-3, with 9 bases fitting TRBD2. J lost 6 bases, V lost 6 bases, and 1 base had no gene match. Germline lookup yields CDR1 MNHNS and CDR2 SASEGT. The CDR3 is made up of 12 amino acids. In DNA, the CDR3 is TGTGCCAGCAGAGGGACTAGCGATACGCAGTATTTT. The encoded protein is CASRGTSDTQYF.

This clone has a single count. The chain combines TRBV6-5 with TRBJ1-1; D is uncertain. Germline CDR1 reads MNHEY; CDR2 reads SVGAGI. The V end lost 1 base, the J end lost 6 bases, and 9 bases lay between the germline ends. The CDR3 sequence is 13 residues long. The chain's CDR3 is CASSYLTNPEAFF. DNA of the CDR3: TGTGCCAGCAGTTACTTAACGAATCCTGAAGCTTTCTTT.

The rearrangement links TRBV18 to TRBJ2-7; possible D gene TRBD2, 5 bases. V dropped 4 bases and J dropped 0 bases, with 13 bases sitting between them. Germline V gene data show CDR1 as KGHSH and CDR2 as LQKENI. The CDR3 has 15 residues. For the CDR3, the DNA is TGTGCCAGCTCACGAGACACGGGAATCTCCTACGAGCAGTACTTC. Residues: CASSRDTGISYEQYF.

This clone occurred once. The chain combines TRBV30 with TRBJ1-2; the D is unclear. The V gene's germline CDR1 is GTSNPN and CDR2 SVGIG (reference sequence). Between the trimmed V and J ends, which lost 2 bases and 7 bases, there was a span of 11 bases. There are 12 residues in the CDR3. Here the CDR3 reads CAWSRRHSGYTF. CDR3 bases: TGTGCCTGGAGTAGGAGACACTCTGGCTACACCTTC.

The V call is TRBV7-6, the J call TRBJ1-3; D uncertain. The V gene's germline CDR1 is SGHVS and CDR2 FNYEAQ. V was cut by 4 bases and J by 0 bases, with 13 bases left in between. The CDR3 length is 16 residues. This CDR3 is CASSSFMGLSGNTIYF. CDR3 DNA: TGTGCCAGCAGCTCATTTATGGGTCTCTCTGGAAACACCATATATTTT. Supplemented by reference TRBV7-6 and TRBJ1-3, the full variable domain reads GAGVSQSPRYKVTKRGQDVALRCDPISGHVSLYWYRQALGQGPEFLTYFNYEAQQDKSGLPNDRFSAERPEGSISTLTIQRTEQRDSAMYRCASSSFMGLSGNTIYFGEGSWLTVV.

The chain is built from TRBV6-5 and TRBJ1-2; 8 bases fit TRBD1. The CDR3 runs to 15 residues. Looked up from germline, CDR1 is MNHEY and CDR2 is SVGAGI. Trimming removed 4 bases from V and 4 bases from J; junction bases left unmatched: 8. The CDR3 loop reads CASSSSQGDFYGYTF. The CDR3 nucleotides are TGTGCCAGCAGTTCTTCACAGGGGGACTTCTATGGCTACACCTTC.

The V call is TRBV6-6, the J call TRBJ1-2, with D perhaps matching TRBD1 (5 bases). Trimming removed 10 bases from V and 7 bases from J, with 19 bases in between. CDR3 length equals 13 residues. Per the germline V gene, CDR1 is MNHNY and CDR2 is SVGAGI (reference sequence). The CDR3 coding sequence is TGTGCCACGGGGACGGACCGCTATAGTGGCTACACCTTC. Translated: CATGTDRYSGYTF.

This chain connects TRBV7-6 to TRBJ2-2; D is unresolved. The CDR3 spans 14 residues. Looked up from germline, CDR1 is SGHVS and CDR2 is FNYEAQ. V was clipped by 5 bases and J by 2 bases, with 9 bases between them. CDR3 loop: CASSPGLNTGELFF. CDR3 DNA: TGTGCCAGCAGCCCGGGTCTTAACACCGGGGAGCTGTTTTTT.